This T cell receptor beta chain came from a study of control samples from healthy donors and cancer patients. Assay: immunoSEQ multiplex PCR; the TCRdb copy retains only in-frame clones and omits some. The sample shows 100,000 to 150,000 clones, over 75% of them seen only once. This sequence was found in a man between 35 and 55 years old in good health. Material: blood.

CDR3 in DNA: TGCGCCAGCAGCTTGGGTCCGACAGGGGGATCGAGTACGCAGTATTTT. This translates into CASSLGPTGGSSTQYF. The genes are TRBV5-1 and TRBJ2-3; 9 nucleotides match TRBD1. CDR1 and CDR2 from the germline V gene are SGHRS and YFSETQ. With 0 bases clipped from V and 8 bases from J, the junction kept 10 bases outside the gene matches. The CDR3 length is 16 residues.